This T cell receptor (beta chain) came from a study of cytomegalovirus exposure and HLA in healthy donors (dated by TCRdb to the late 2010s). About the investigation overall: According to an earlier analysis of several hundred of the donors, about 179 million T cells yielded 117 million unique TCR beta sequences and 276 Gb of sequence data. Roughly 300 gigabases of sequencing data and 70 million to 85 million unique TCR sequences were included in an early release covering roughly 700 HLA-typed donors. Of the 350 to 400 genotyped donors, around 81% fell in the genetic ancestry cluster associated with self-reported Caucasian donors. The study aimed to test whether signatures of past pathogen exposure could be identified by cataloging public T cell receptors. Using immunosequencing, the study profiled T cell repertoires from approximately 700 subjects and related those repertoires to cytomegalovirus serostatus. Besides the first cohort of approximately 670 subjects, a separate validation cohort made up of 120 or so different subjects was used. High-throughput TCR immunosequencing, statistical association of individual TCRs with disease status, and machine learning were combined to predict cytomegalovirus infection status. To study patterns of TCR occurrence, a later analysis re-analyzed previously published TCR beta repertoires from 500 to 850 donors and added high-resolution HLA genotyping. Rather than using new phenotypic data, the later analysis identified candidate immune exposures from TCR beta sequences and from how often those sequences occurred across donors. An earlier analysis of around 540 of the donors applied high-throughput TCR beta sequencing to assess whether each TCR beta V gene segment acted as functional or pseudogenic. Donor age, sex, ethnicity and CMV serostatus were compiled together with the repertoire data. A later genetic analysis took genome-wide SNP genotypes for about 55% of the roughly 700 donors and used that subset as a discovery cohort. Every repertoire in the discovery cohort had been generated on one and the same sequencing platform. HLA typing covered class I and class II loci at four-digit resolution. Typing coverage differed by locus: A, B, C, DRB1 and DQB1 were typed in roughly 620-630 donors, DQA1 in 522, DPA1 in some 610, and DPB1 in just under 480. About five DR-DQ haplotypes were treated as single units for association and clustering because of strong linkage in the cohort. Among some 410 genotyped donors of the cohort, an average of approximately 200,000 unique TCR beta nucleotide sequences was sequenced per donor, of which approximately 19% were non-productive. Overall results and qualifications from the work: This cohort had only TCR beta chains sequenced, and the lack of alpha or paired-chain data limited which features could be detected. A later genetic analysis associated a missense DCLRE1C variant with V-gene and J-gene trimming of TCR beta chains, and an independent cohort replicated the association. Compared with the approximately 720-donor mean, donors in an Asian-associated ancestry cluster had fewer N-insertions in productive TCRs, according to a later genetic analysis. In a later analysis, TCR association rates were found to vary across HLA loci, with the most associated TCRs seen for DRB1 alleles and the fewest for HLA-C alleles. Correlated functional status among segregating V segments might be attributable to linkage disequilibrium, but an unknown experimental factor could not be ruled out. A later analysis associated 15,000 to 20,000 TCR beta sequences with specific HLA alleles at a false discovery rate of 0.05. Most CMV-associated TCR beta chains appeared to be HLA-restricted in a later analysis, and the HLA associations seemed to be driven largely by CMV exposure. Some IMGT-functional V segments, including TRBV6-2 and TRBV6-3, could not be distinguished by the 87-base-pair reads and were therefore excluded. Because counts were too low, about 18 rarely observed V segments, including chromosome 9 orphons, were excluded from the earlier analysis of 587 of the donors. The authors suggested that the approach could potentially be extended to other disease states and immunological phenotypes. Because HLA typing was missing for some donors at each locus, association tests included only the typed subset. Cytomegalovirus status was reported to be diagnosed by the classifier with high specificity and sensitivity in both the original and validation cohorts. A later analysis found that HLA-associated TCR beta chains were more clonally expanded and had lower generation probabilities than equally common non-associated chains. The sequencing pipeline was judged likely to have produced a cluster of highly shared sequence variants as a technical artifact. Roughly uniform sequencing depth across donors was assumed in presence/absence analyses, although this assumption may not hold. A further reported finding was that TCR beta sequences accurately predicted the HLA-A and HLA-B alleles for most subjects in the first cohort. An earlier analysis of 450 to 750 of the donors showed that most TCR beta V segments appeared in productive rearrangements either about 90% or about 30% of the time, which broadly matched IMGT annotations. In a later analysis, several top co-occurrence clusters were reported to appear linked to parvovirus B19, influenza, CMV and Epstein-Barr virus. Across donors, most TCR sequences were observed very rarely, whereas some public TCRs were present in many individuals. When HLA alleles, especially DR and DQ, strongly co-occurred, attributing TCR associations to individual alleles was difficult. In vitro tests confirmed that a few of the cytomegalovirus-associated TCR beta chains recognize cytomegalovirus antigens. CMV serostatus was the only immune exposure information available for the cohort. The study gave a list of under 200 TCR beta chains associated with cytomegalovirus.

Spanning cysteine to phenylalanine, the CDR3 consists of 16 amino acids. Left in the record is the CDR3 DNA by itself, 48 bases read in frame from the first base. V is cut by 1 base and J by 5 bases, and the space between the germline ends is 17 bases. The germline V gene provides CDR1 LGHNA and CDR2 YSLEER. Library prep was done by the immunoSEQ multiplex PCR assay. For the multiplex PCR, a mixture combining 60 forward primers for TCR Vbeta segments and 13 reverse primers for TCR Jbeta segments was used. The CDR3 region of rearranged TCR beta genes was amplified from genomic DNA with a multiplex PCR assay. On the Illumina HiSeq System, the amplified TCR beta libraries were sequenced as 87-base-pair reads. The authors' pipeline ran thus. In a later analysis, tens of millions of unique TCR beta chains were counted across the approximately 670 repertoires, and about 10 million of these chains were shared by at least two donors. Raw reads were error-corrected and collapsed into unique sequences with a nearest-neighbor algorithm that merged closely related sequences to remove PCR and sequencing errors. To assign V, D and J gene segments, CDR3 sequences were aligned to IMGT reference sequences. For a sequence to be retained, a match of at least six nucleotides was required to both a V gene segment and a J gene segment. A rearrangement counted as productive if the CDR3 had no stop codons and remained in frame with V and J, and every other rearrangement counted as non-productive. Following IMGT convention, CDR3 was defined as the stretch from the second conserved V-encoded cysteine up to the conserved J-encoded phenylalanine. Sequences without an unambiguous match to a single V gene segment were excluded from the earlier analysis of 587 of the donors. In an earlier analysis of approximately 560 of the donors, a V segment was called functional when productive rearrangements were above 56.7%, and segregating when the standard deviation between donors exceeded 5%. A statistical classification framework was developed to diagnose cytomegalovirus status using the catalog of TCR beta chain sequences. In a later analysis, V and J genes were assigned by comparing TCR nucleotide sequences against IMGT/GENE-DB human TR gene sequences. In a later analysis, CDR3 sequences and most-parsimonious VDJ recombination scenarios were assigned using the TCRdist pipeline. In a later analysis, each TCR beta chain was defined by its CDR3 amino acid sequence together with its V-gene family, and reads lacking a unique V-gene family were excluded. In a later analysis, 450 to 600 highly shared, low-generation-probability nucleotide sequences were removed to address suspected cross-contamination and a sequencing artifact. For each public chain, a later analysis derived a clonal expansion index from normalized ranks of inferred template counts within each repertoire. In a later analysis, generation probabilities were computed using a VDJ recombination model fitted to out-of-frame rearrangements, and the results were checked against IGoR. Hypergeometric tests were used in a later analysis to score TCR-TCR, TCR-HLA and TCR-CMV co-occurrence, with a repertoire-size bias correction applied to the TCR pairs. A later analysis estimated false discovery rates by permuting HLA or CMV assignments 20 times. In a later analysis, co-occurring TCRs were grouped using DBSCAN, and TCRdist sequence similarity was added for clustering within HLA-allele-positive subsets. For co-occurrence clustering, repertoires with fewer than 30,000 or more than 120,000 public chains were excluded, along with roughly 5 repertoires with anomalous nucleotide sharing. TCRdb retrieved this table from immuneACCESS and kept in-frame rearrangements only. Not all clones are present; in checked studies, unresolved V genes account for under half, and no reason is known for the remainder. The V and J calls and clone size were taken over from that table, and D and trimming were inferred from the DNA. This sample has approximately 99,000 clones in its table, and 73% of those were observed once. The top ten clones comprise more than 3% of the sample.

Note on this clone: Its binding antigen is unknown. It has no much larger one-base neighbor in the sample; base qualities were not kept.

The cohort was made up of hundreds of healthy bone marrow donors. At the time of sampling, every cohort member was nominally healthy, though immune exposures that went unrecorded were likely present. The donor was CMV seronegative and was included in the group of under 450 seronegative cohort members. A peripheral blood sample was provided by each donor, and peripheral blood mononuclear cells were used for TCR beta sequencing. Genomic DNA was extracted from the blood cell samples with the Qiagen DNeasy Blood Extraction Kit. The chain joins TRBV4-3 to TRBJ2-5, and TRBD1 may be the D gene, going by 6 matching bases. The sequenced sample consisted of PBMCs. The sequence was collected from a man between 35 and 55 years old in good health and CMV-seronegative. Read as DNA, the sequence is TGCGCCAGCAGCCAAGGGCCCAGGGGAGCCGGGGAGACCCAGTACTTC. It translates to CASSQGPRGAGETQYF.